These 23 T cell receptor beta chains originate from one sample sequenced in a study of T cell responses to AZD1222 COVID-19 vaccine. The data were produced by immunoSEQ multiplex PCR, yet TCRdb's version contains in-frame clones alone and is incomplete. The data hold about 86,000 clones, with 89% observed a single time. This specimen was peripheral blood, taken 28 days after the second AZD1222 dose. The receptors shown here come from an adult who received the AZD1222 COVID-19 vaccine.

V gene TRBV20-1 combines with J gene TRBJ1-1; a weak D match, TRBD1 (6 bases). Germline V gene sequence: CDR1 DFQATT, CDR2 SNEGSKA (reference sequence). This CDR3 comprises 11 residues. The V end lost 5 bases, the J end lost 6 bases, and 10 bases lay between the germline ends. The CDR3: CSAGRGAEAFF. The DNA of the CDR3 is TGCAGTGCTGGCAGGGGCGCTGAAGCTTTCTTT.

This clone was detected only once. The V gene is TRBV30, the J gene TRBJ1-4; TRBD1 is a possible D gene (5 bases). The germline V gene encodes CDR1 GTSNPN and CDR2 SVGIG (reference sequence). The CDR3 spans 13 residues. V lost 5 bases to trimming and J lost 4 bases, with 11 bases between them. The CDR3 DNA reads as TGTGCCTGGGCCGGGACCCTTAATGAAAAACTGTTTTTT. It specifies CAWAGTLNEKLFF.

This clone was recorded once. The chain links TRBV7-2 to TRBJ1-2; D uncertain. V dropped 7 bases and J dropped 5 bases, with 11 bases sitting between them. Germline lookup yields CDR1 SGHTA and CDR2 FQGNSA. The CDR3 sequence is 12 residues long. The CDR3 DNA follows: TGTGCCAGCACCCCCACTTCGTATGGCTACACCTTC. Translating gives CASTPTSYGYTF.

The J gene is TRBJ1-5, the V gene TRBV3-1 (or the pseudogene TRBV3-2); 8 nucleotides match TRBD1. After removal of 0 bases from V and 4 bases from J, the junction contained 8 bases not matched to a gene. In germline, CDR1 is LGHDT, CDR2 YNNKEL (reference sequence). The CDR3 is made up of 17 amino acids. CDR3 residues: CASSQDSGTGGNQPQHF. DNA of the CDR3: TGTGCCAGCAGCCAAGATAGTGGAACAGGGGGTAATCAGCCCCAGCATTTT.

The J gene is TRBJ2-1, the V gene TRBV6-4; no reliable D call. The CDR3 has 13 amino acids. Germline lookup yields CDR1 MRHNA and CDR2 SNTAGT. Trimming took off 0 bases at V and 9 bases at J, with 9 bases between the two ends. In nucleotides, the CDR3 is TGTGCCAGCAGTGACTCTAGCCCTAGTGAGCAGTTCTTC. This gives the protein CASSDSSPSEQFF.

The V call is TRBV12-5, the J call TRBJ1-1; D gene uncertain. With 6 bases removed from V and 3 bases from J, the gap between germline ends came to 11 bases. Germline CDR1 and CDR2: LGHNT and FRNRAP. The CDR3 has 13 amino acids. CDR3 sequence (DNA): TGTGCTAGTGGCCTTGACGGTTACACTGAAGCTTTCTTT. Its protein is CASGLDGYTEAFF.

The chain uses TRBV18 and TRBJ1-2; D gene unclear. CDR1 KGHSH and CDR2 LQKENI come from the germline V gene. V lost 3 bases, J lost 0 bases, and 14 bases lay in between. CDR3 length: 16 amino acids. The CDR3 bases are TGTGCCAGCTCACCTGGTTCCGGTGTCCCTAACTATGGCTACACCTTC. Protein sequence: CASSPGSGVPNYGYTF.

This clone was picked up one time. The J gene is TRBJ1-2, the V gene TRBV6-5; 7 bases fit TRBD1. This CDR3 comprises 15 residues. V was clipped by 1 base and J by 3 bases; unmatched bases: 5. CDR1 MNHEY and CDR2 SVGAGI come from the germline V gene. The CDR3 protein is CASSYYSTGHYGYTF. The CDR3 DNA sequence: TGTGCCAGCAGTTACTATTCGACAGGGCACTATGGCTACACCTTC.

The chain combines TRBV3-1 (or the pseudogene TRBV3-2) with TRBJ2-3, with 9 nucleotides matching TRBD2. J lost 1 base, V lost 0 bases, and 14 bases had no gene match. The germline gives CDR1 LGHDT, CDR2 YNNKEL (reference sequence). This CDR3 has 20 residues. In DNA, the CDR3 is TGTGCCAGCAGCCAAGAAACCCCATGGGACCTAGCGGGACGCACAGATACGCAGTATTTT. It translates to CASSQETPWDLAGRTDTQYF.

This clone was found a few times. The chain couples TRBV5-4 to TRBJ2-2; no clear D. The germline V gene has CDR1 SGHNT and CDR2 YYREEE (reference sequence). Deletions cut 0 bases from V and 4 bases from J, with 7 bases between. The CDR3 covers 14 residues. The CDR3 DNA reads TGTGCCAGCAGCTTGGAGGGAATCACCGGGGAGCTGTTTTTT. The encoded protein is CASSLEGITGELFF.

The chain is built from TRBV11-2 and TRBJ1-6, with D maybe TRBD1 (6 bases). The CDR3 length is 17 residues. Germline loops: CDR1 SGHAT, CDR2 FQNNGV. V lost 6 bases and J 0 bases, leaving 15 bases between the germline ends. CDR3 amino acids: CASSGGGAYSYNSPLHF. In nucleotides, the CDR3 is TGTGCCAGCAGTGGTGGGGGGGCGTACTCCTATAATTCACCCCTCCACTTT.

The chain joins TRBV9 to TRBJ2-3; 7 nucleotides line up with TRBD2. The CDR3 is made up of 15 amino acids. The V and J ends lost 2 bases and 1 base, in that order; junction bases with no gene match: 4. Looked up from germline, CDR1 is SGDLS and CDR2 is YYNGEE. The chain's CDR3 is CASSVLADRTDTQYF. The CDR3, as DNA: TGTGCCAGCAGCGTTCTAGCGGACCGCACAGATACGCAGTATTTT.

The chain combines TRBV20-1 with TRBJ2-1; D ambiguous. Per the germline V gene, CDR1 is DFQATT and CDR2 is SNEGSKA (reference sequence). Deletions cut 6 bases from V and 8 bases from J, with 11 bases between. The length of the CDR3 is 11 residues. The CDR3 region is CSATPRHEQFF. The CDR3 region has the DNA TGCAGTGCAACCCCGCGGCATGAGCAGTTCTTC.

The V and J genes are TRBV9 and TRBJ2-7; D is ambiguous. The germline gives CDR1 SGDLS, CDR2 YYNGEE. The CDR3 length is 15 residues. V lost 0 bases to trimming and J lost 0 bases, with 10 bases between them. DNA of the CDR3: TGTGCCAGCAGCGTAGAGGCCAGGTACTCCTACGAGCAGTACGTC. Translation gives CASSVEARYSYEQYV.

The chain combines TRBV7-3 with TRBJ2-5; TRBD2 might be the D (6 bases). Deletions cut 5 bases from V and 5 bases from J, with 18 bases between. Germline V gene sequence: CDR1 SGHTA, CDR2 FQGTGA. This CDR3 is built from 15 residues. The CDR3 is CASSRGGDLGETQYF. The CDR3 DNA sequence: TGTGCCAGCAGCCGTGGCGGGGACTTGGGGGAGACCCAGTACTTC.

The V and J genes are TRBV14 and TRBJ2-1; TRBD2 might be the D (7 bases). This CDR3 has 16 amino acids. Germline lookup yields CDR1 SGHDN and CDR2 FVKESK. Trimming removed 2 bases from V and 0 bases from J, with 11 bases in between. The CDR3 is CASSQRGGSSYNEQFF. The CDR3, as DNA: TGTGCCAGCAGCCAAAGGGGGGGGAGCTCCTACAATGAGCAGTTCTTC. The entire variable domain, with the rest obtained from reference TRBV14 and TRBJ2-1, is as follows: EAGVTQFPSHSVIEKGQTVTLRCDPISGHDNLYWYRRVMGKEIKFLLHFVKESKQDESGMPNNRFLAERTGGTYSTLKVQPAELEDSGVYFCASSQRGGSSYNEQFFGPGTRLTVL.

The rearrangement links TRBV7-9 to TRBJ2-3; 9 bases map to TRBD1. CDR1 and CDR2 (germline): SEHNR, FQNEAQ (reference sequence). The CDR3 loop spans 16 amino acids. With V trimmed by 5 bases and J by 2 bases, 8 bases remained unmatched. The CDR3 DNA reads TGTGCCAGCAGCAAAGGACAGGGGTGGTCCACAGATACGCAGTATTTT. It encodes CASSKGQGWSTDTQYF.

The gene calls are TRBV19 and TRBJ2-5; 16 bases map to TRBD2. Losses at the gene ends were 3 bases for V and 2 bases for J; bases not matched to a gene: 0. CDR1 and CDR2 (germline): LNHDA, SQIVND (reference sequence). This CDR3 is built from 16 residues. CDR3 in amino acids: CASSMGLAGGQETQYF. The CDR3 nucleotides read TGTGCCAGTAGTATGGGACTAGCGGGGGGGCAAGAGACCCAGTACTTC.

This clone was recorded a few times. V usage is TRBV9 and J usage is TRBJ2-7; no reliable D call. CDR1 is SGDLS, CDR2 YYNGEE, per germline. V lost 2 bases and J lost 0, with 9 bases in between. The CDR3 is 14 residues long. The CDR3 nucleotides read TGTGCCAGCAGCGTCAACCCGAGCTCCTACGAGCAGTACTTC. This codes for CASSVNPSSYEQYF.

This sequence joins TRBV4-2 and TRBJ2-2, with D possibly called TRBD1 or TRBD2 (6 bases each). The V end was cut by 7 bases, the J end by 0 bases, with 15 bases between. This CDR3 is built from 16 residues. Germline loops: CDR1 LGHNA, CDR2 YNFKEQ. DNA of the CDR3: TGTGCCAGCACCTTACAGGGAGGTGCGAACACCGGGGAGCTGTTTTTT. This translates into CASTLQGGANTGELFF.

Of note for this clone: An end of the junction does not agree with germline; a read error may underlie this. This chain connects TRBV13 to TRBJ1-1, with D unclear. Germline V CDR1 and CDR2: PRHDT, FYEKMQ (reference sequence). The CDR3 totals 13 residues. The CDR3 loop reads CASSLGGAGPAHF. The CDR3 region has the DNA TGTGCCAGCAGCTTAGGAGGCGCAGGACCGGCCCACTTT.

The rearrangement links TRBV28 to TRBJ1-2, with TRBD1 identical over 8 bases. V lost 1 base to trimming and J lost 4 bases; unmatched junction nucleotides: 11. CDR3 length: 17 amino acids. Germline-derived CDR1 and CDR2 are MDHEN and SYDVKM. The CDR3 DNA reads TGTGCCAGCAGTTTATTGTTCCGGGACAGGCCGCCCTATGGCTACACCTTC. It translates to CASSLLFRDRPPYGYTF.

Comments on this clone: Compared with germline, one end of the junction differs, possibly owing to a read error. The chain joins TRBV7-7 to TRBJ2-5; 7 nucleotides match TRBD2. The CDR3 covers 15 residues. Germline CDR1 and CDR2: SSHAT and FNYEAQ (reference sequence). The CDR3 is CASSLAASGQETQYF. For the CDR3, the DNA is TGTGCTAGCAGCTTAGCGGCTAGCGGCCAAGAGACCCAGTACTTC.